This note documents a single TCR beta chain sequence. In the original workflow: Reference gene primer amplification gave estimated nucleated cell counts. TCRdb keeps only in-frame clones here, not all; method: immunoSEQ multiplex PCR. V and J calls and clone size are as listed in that table; D and trimming were resolved from the DNA. The sample contains approximately 160,000 clones, around 84% of which appear only once. Across about two dozen US areas, participants ranged in age from roughly 18 to 95 years. CDR1 is LNHDA, CDR2 SQIVND, per germline (reference sequence). V shed 1 base and J shed 0 bases, with 9 bases lying between them. The CDR3 is 15 residues long. The data are from a study of blood T cell repertoires in COVID-19.

The V gene is TRBV19, the J gene TRBJ1-1; no firm D call. This clonotype was sampled from a woman aged 45-65 years who had recovered from COVID-19. The sequencing sample was made of PBMCs or T cells enriched from blood (not recorded which). The CDR3 region has the DNA TGTGCCAGTAGTATAGGGTTGGGAGTGAACACTGAAGCTTTCTTT. It codes for CASSIGLGVNTEAFF.